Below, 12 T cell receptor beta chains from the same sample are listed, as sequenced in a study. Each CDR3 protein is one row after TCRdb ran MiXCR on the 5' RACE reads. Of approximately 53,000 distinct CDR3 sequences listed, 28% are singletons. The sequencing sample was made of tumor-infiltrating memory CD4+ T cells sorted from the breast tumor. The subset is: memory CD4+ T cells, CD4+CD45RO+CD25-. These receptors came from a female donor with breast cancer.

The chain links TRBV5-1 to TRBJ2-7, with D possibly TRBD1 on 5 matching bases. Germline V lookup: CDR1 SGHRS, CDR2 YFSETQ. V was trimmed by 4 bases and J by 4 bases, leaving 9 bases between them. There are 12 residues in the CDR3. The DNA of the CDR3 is TGCGCCAGCAGCGATCAGGGTTACGAGCAGTACTTC. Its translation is CASSDQGYEQYF. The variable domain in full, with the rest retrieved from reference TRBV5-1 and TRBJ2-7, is KAGVTQTPRYLIKTRGQQVTLSCSPISGHRSVSWYQQTPGQGLQFLFEYFSETQRNKGNFPGRFSGRQFSNSRSEMNVSTLELGDSALYLCASSDQGYEQYFGPGTRLTVT.

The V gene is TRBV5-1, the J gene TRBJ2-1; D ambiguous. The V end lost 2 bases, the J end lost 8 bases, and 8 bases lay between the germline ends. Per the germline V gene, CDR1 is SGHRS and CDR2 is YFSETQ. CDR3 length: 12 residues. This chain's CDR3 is CASSFEGDEQFF. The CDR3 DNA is TGCGCCAGCAGCTTTGAAGGCGATGAGCAGTTCTTC.

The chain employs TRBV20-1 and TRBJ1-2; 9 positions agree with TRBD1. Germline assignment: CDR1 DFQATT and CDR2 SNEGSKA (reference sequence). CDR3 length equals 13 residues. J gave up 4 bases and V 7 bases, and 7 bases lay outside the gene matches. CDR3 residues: CSVLPGQGYGYTF. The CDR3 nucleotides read TGCAGTGTTCTACCGGGACAGGGCTATGGCTACACCTTC.

Here the CDR3 DNA reads TGTGCCACCAGTGATGAGGGAACGGACAATGAGCAGTTCTTC. Protein: CATSDEGTDNEQFF. The chain links TRBV24-1 to TRBJ2-1; weak D call: TRBD2 (5 bases). This CDR3 comprises 14 residues. Germline CDR1 is KGHDR and CDR2 is SFDVKD. V lost 3 bases to trimming and J lost 5 bases, with 10 bases between them.

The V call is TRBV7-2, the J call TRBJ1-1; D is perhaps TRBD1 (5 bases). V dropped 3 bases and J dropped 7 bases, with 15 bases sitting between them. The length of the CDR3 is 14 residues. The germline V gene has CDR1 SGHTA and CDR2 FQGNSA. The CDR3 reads CASSFSRAGGEAFF. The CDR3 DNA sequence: TGTGCCAGCAGCTTTTCACGAGCGGGGGGTGAAGCTTTCTTT.

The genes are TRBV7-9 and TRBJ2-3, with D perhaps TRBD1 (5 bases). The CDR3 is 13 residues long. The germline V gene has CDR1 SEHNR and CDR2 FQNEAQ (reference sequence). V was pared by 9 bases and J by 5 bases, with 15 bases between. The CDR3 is CASSTGSKDTQYF. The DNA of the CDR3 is TGTGCCAGTTCCACAGGTTCAAAAGATACGCAGTATTTT.

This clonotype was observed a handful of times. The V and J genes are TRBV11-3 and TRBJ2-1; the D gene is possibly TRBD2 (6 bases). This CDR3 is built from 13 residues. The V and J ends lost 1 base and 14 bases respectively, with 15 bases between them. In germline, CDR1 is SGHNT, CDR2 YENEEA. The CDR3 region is CASSLAPARGEFF. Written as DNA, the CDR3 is TGTGCCAGCAGCTTAGCCCCCGCACGCGGGGAGTTCTTC. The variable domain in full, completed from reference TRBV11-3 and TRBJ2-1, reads EAGVVQSPRYKIIEKKQPVAFWCNPISGHNTLYWYLQNLGQGPELLIRYENEEAVDDSQLPKDRFSAERLKGVDSTLKIQPAELGDSAVYLCASSLAPARGEFFGPGTRLTVL.

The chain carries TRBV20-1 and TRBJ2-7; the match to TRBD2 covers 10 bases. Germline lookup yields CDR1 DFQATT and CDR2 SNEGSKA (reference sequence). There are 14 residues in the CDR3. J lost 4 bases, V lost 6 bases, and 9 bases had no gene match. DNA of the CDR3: TGCAGTGCCGCCACCGGGACTAGCGAATACGAGCAGTACTTC. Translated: CSAATGTSEYEQYF.

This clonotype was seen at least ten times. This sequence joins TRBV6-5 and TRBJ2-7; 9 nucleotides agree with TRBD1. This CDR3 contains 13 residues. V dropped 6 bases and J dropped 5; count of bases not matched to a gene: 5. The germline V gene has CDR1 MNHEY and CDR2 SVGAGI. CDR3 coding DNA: TGTGCCAGCAGCCACAGGGGGCCCCACGAGCAGTACTTC. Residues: CASSHRGPHEQYF.

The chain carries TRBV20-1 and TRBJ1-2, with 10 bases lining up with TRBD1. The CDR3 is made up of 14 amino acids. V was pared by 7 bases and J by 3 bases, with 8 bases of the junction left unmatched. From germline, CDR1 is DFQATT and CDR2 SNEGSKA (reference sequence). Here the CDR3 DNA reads TGCAGTGTATCCTCGACAGGGGGCCACTATGGCTACACCTTC. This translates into CSVSSTGGHYGYTF.

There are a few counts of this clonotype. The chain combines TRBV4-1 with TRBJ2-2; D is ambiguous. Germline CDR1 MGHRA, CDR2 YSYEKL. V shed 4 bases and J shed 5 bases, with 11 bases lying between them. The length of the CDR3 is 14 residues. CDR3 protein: CASSLNSLTGELFF. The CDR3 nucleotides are TGCGCCAGCAGCCTTAATTCCCTTACCGGGGAGCTGTTTTTT.

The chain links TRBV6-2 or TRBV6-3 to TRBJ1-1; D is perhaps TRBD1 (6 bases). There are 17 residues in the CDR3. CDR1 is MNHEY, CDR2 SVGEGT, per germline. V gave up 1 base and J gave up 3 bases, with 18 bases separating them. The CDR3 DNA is TGTGCCAGCAGTTACTACCGACAGGAATTAGAGGACACTGAAGCTTTCTTT. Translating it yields CASSYYRQELEDTEAFF.